This T cell receptor beta chain was sequenced during a study of CD8+CD57+ T cells in acquired aplastic anemia. Patients selected for sequencing had displayed CD8+CD57+ cell expansion by flow cytometry. This clonotype was detected ten times or more. Its antigen is not identified. CDR3 length equals 14 residues. CDR1 is MGHRA and CDR2 is YSYEKL in the germline V gene. The J segment lost 9 bases and the V segment lost 4 bases, leaving 7 bases of the junction unmatched. Genomic DNA templated the TCR beta VDJ and CDR3 profiling. TCRdb ran MiXCR on the reads and lists one entry per CDR3 protein. The table lists 250,000 to 300,000 distinct CDR3 sequences, 50% to 65% of them singletons. Study observations and caveats: The study identified almost 30 CD8+ CDR3 sequences shared by patients and controls.

This chain connects TRBV4-1 to TRBJ1-5, with TRBD1 matching 9 bases. Source material: sorted CD4+, CD8+, or CD8+CD57+ T cells (not recorded which) from PBMCs. The TCR was taken from a human donor with aplastic anemia. The CDR3 bases are TGCGCCAGCAGCCTTCTGACAGGGGGGCCGCCCCAGCATTTT. Encoded protein: CASSLLTGGPPQHF.